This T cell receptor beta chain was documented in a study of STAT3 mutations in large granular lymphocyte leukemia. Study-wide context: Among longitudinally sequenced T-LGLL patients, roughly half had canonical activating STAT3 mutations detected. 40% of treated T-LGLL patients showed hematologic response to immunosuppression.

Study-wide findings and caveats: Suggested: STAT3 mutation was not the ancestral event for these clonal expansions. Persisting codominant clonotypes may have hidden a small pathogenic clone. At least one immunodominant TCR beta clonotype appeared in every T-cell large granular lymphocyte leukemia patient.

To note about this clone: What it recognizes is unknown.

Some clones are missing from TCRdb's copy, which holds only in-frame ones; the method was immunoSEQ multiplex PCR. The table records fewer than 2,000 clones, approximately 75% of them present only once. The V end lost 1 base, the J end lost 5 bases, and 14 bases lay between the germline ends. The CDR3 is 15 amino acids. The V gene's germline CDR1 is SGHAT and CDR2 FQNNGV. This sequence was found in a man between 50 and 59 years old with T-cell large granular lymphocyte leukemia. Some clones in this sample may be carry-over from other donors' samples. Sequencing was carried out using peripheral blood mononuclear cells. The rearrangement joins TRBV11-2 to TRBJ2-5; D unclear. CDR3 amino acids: CASSLGPTNWETQYF. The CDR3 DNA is TGTGCCAGCAGCTTAGGCCCCACAAACTGGGAGACCCAGTACTTC.